The entry below describes one T cell receptor (beta chain). V lost 4 bases, J lost 0 bases, and 8 bases lay in between. This CDR3 region has 14 residues. Germline assignment: CDR1 SGHRS and CDR2 YFSETQ. This specimen belongs to a study of T cell responses to AZD1222 COVID-19 vaccine. TCRdb's copy holds only in-frame clones and misses some; the assay was immunoSEQ multiplex PCR. Of around 130,000 clones in the sample, approximately 85% were seen once. Sequenced material: peripheral blood, taken on day 0 of AZD1222 vaccination. This receptor was identified in an adult in good health. The rearrangement uses TRBV5-1 and TRBJ1-3; D is unclear. This chain's CDR3 is CASSGQSSGNTIYF. In nucleotides, the CDR3 is TGCGCCAGCAGCGGGCAGAGCTCTGGAAACACCATATATTTT.